Following are 6 T cell receptor beta chains from one sample sequenced in a study of shared clonotypes between healthy human individuals. The data were produced by immunoSEQ multiplex PCR, yet TCRdb's version contains in-frame clones alone and is incomplete. The sample yields 600,000 to 750,000 clones, about 90% seen once. The sequenced sample consisted of memory CD8+ T cells from PBMCs. Subset here: CD45RO+ cells pooled with CCR7-negative TemRA cells. The origin of the receptors is a young man in good health. Some clones in this sample may be carry-over from other donors' samples.

The rearrangement joins TRBV19 to TRBJ2-2, with D unresolved. CDR3 length equals 12 residues. Germline CDR1 LNHDA, CDR2 SQIVND (reference sequence). Trimming stripped 3 bases from V and 10 bases from J, with 9 bases between. The CDR3 spells CASSILLSELFF. The CDR3, as DNA: TGTGCCAGTAGTATCCTCCTTTCGGAGCTGTTTTTT.

The chain combines TRBV28 with TRBJ2-1; D remains unclear. This CDR3 spans 11 amino acids. The ends were cut back, 3 bases at V and 7 bases at J, with 4 bases in the middle. The germline CDR1 and CDR2 sequences are MDHEN and SYDVKM. CDR3 DNA: TGTGCCAGCAGTTTCCCAAATGAGCAGTTCTTC. This codes for CASSFPNEQFF.

The chain uses TRBV13 and TRBJ1-2; 8 bases match TRBD1. Germline V lookup: CDR1 PRHDT, CDR2 FYEKMQ (reference sequence). The CDR3 loop spans 17 amino acids. The junction had 17 bases not matched to a gene; V was cut back by 5 bases and J by 6 bases. CDR3 sequence: CASSPTGYRGMDDGYTF. CDR3 bases: TGTGCCAGCAGCCCCACCGGCTACAGGGGGATGGATGATGGCTACACCTTC.

The chain has TRBV29-1 and TRBJ2-1; 7 nucleotides match TRBD1. CDR1 and CDR2 (germline): SQVTM, ANQGSEA. CDR3 length: 13 residues. Trimming took 6 bases from V and 8 from J; bases not matched to a gene: 10. The CDR3 protein is CSVPGQYVYEQFF. For the CDR3, the DNA is TGCAGCGTCCCGGGACAGTATGTCTATGAGCAGTTCTTC.

The chain couples TRBV4-1 to TRBJ2-1; D uncertain. Germline CDR1 reads MGHRA; CDR2 reads YSYEKL. Trimming took off 4 bases at V and 6 bases at J, with 10 bases between the two ends. The CDR3 is 13 amino acids. The CDR3 DNA sequence: TGCGCCAGCAGCCTTGGTATCCGCAATGAGCAGTTCTTC. This translates into CASSLGIRNEQFF.

V is TRBV28 and J is TRBJ2-5; maybe TRBD2 (5 bases). Trimming cost V 5 bases and J 4 bases, with 26 bases left between them. This CDR3 is 18 amino acids long. CDR1 is MDHEN and CDR2 is SYDVKM in the germline V gene. CDR3 nucleotide sequence: TGTGCCAGCAGTCTTTGGACGGTCGATGAGGAAGGGAGAGAGACCCAGTACTTC. It encodes CASSLWTVDEEGRETQYF.